The clone carrying this T cell receptor (beta chain) has at least ten counts. Its specificity is not known. Other nucleotide sequences in the sample specify the same CDR3. Only in-frame clones appear in the TCRdb table, and some are missing; sequencing was by immunoSEQ multiplex PCR. The profile shows about 460,000 clones, approximately 80% of them singletons. The sample comes from a study of shared clonotypes between healthy human individuals. Findings and limits, study-wide: Clonotype sharing among donors likely depends on sequencing depth.

Trimming took off 8 bases at V and 7 bases at J, with 15 bases between the two ends. CDR1 LNHDA and CDR2 SQIVND come from the germline V gene (reference sequence). The CDR3 loop spans 13 amino acids. This receptor was obtained from a woman between 35 and 50 years old in good health. Some clones in this sample may be carry-over from other donors' samples. The V call is TRBV19, the J call TRBJ1-5, with D perhaps TRBD1 (5 bases). The sequencing sample was made of PBMCs. The CDR3 sequence is CASRSGYDQPQHF. The CDR3 nucleotides are TGTGCCAGTCGATCAGGGTATGACCAGCCCCAGCATTTT.